The sequence of this T cell receptor beta chain was determined in a study of T-cell reconstitution after alpha-beta-depleted transplantation in children. Whole-study findings and limits: About two months after transplant, alpha-beta T cells reportedly came from several hundred expanded graft clones. Some patients' high day-60 TCRbeta diversity was attributed to recipient cells surviving conditioning. At the one-year point after transplant, T-cell counts and TCRbeta diversity were found to come mostly from T cells that had been newly produced.

Preparation of the TCRbeta library involved a method that used unique molecular identifiers. One entry per CDR3 protein results from TCRdb running MiXCR on the PCR reads. The sample holds fewer than 550,000 distinct CDR3 sequences; over 10% are singletons and the top ten take 12% to 15%. The CDR3 totals 15 residues. Per germline, CDR1 MNHEY and CDR2 SMNVEV (reference sequence). J lost 2 bases, V lost 5 bases, and 5 bases had no gene match. In its sample, this clonotype was seen many times. The antigen is undetermined. The chain is built from TRBV27 and TRBJ2-3; 9 bases align to TRBD2. The sample consisted of PBMCs, mostly from graft donor cells, taken 180 days after TCRalphabeta/CD19-depleted stem cell transplant. The source of this sequence is a female patient younger than 10 who had a stem cell transplant for aplastic anemia, so the T cells may come from the graft donor. The CDR3 DNA follows: TGTGCCAGCAGTGGGAGCGGGAGGCCCACAGATACGCAGTATTTT. It yields the protein CASSGSGRPTDTQYF.